One and the same sample provided the 6 T cell receptor beta chains below, sequenced in a study of T cells in Graves' hyperthyroidism and ophthalmopathy. RNA transcripts yielded amplified TCR beta CDR3 regions. In the first-round RT-PCR of the TCR CDR3, the HTBI primer set was used. TCRdb fed the multiplex PCR reads into MiXCR, producing one record per CDR3 protein. The sample lists more than 500,000 distinct CDR3 sequences; about 43% were seen once. Sequencing was done on a sample of peripheral blood or thyroid tissue (not recorded which). The receptors were gathered from an adult woman with Graves' disease, either hyperthyroidism or ophthalmopathy (not recorded which).

This clonotype has only one observation. The germline gene is not matched at one end of the junction; a read error may be the cause. V usage is TRBV2 and J usage is TRBJ1-2; maybe TRBD1 (6 bases). Looked up from germline, CDR1 is SNHLY and CDR2 is FYNNEI. The CDR3 is 13 residues long. In nucleotides, the CDR3 is TGTGACAGCACACCCTCCAGGGGTTATCGCTACACCTTC. Translating it yields CDSTPSRGYRYTF.

This clonotype has just a few counts. The chain employs TRBV4-1 and TRBJ1-1; unclear D gene. CDR3 size: 15 residues. Germline-derived CDR1 and CDR2 are MGHRA and YSYEKL. Trimming took off 0 bases at V and 5 bases at J, with 13 bases between the two ends. CDR3 in DNA: TGCGCCAGCAGCCAAGAAAGGGCCACCTGGACTGAAGCTTTCTTT. Its protein product is CASSQERATWTEAFF.

This clonotype came up a few times. The conserved final phenylalanine or tryptophan is absent from the CDR3, which likely points to a read error. This chain joins TRBV20-1 and TRBJ1-1; 10 nucleotides align to TRBD1. This CDR3 is 16 amino acids long. Germline V CDR1 and CDR2: DFQATT, SNEGSKA (reference sequence). J lost 0 bases, V lost 6 bases, and 10 bases had no gene match. CDR3 residues: CSARTTGGFMNTEAFL. CDR3 DNA sequence: TGCAGTGCCAGGACGACAGGGGGCTTTATGAACACTGAAGCTTTCCTT.

This clonotype was seen at least ten times. The genes are TRBV14 and TRBJ2-2, with TRBD2 as a possible D gene (5 bases). V lost 0 bases and J lost 2, with 7 bases in between. Germline loops: CDR1 SGHDN, CDR2 FVKESK. The CDR3 extends over 15 amino acids. The CDR3 region is CASSQERTNTGELFF. In DNA, the CDR3 is TGTGCCAGCAGCCAAGAACGGACTAACACCGGGGAGCTGTTTTTT. Combining the CDR3 with reference TRBV14 and TRBJ2-2 gives the whole variable domain EAGVTQFPSHSVIEKGQTVTLRCDPISGHDNLYWYRRVMGKEIKFLLHFVKESKQDESGMPNNRFLAERTGGTYSTLKVQPAELEDSGVYFCASSQERTNTGELFFGEGSRLTVL.

V usage is TRBV6-5 and J usage is TRBJ2-5; tentatively, D is TRBD2 (6 bases). Between the trimmed V and J ends, which lost 2 bases and 6 bases, there was a span of 19 bases. Per germline, CDR1 MNHEY and CDR2 SVGAGI. The CDR3 totals 16 residues. Here the CDR3 reads CASSYQAGRVGKTQYF. In nucleotides, the CDR3 is TGTGCCAGCAGTTACCAAGCGGGCAGGGTAGGGAAGACCCAGTACTTC.

Comment on this clonotype: A much bigger clone sits one base away, suggesting this may be a read error. The rearrangement uses TRBV11-2 and TRBJ1-1; 7 nucleotides line up with TRBD1. Germline V gives CDR1 SGHAT, CDR2 FQNNGV. The CDR3 has 15 amino acids. Trimming removed 5 bases from V and 7 bases from J; junction bases left unmatched: 13. CDR3 nucleotide sequence: TGTGCCAGCAGCCCCACCGGAGGGGGCTTTAGTGAAGCTTTCTTT. Translating it yields CASSPTGGGFSEAFF.